The text below deals with one TCR beta chain. Source study methods: Nucleated cell number was recorded as an estimate derived from reference gene primer amplification. The table came from immunoSEQ multiplex PCR; TCRdb's copy has only in-frame clones and leaves some out. From that table come the V and J calls and clone size; the DNA was used to work out D and trimming. The sample includes approximately 77,000 clones, more than 70% of them seen just once. Per germline, CDR1 LGHNA and CDR2 YSLEER. The CDR3 contains 15 residues. The V end was cut by 3 bases, the J end by 2 bases, with 13 bases between. This sample was taken from a study of blood T cell repertoires in COVID-19. Study as a whole: From the United States, Italy and Spain came samples of acute and convalescent COVID-19. The cDNA or gDNA used as material had been derived from T cells, B-cell-depleted T cells, or PBMCs.

Sequencing was carried out using peripheral blood. The sequence derives from a woman of 80 years or more with acute or convalescent COVID-19. V is TRBV4-3 and J is TRBJ1-2, with D possibly being TRBD1 (6 bases). CDR3 DNA: TGCGCCAGCAGCCATCACAGGGATACAAACTATGGCTACACCTTC. Its translation is CASSHHRDTNYGYTF.